What follows describes a single TCR beta chain. There are a few counts of this clone. Its antigen is currently not known. No qualities accompany the bases; no much larger clone lies one base away. Via the germline V gene (reference sequence), CDR1 is SEHNR and CDR2 FQNEAQ. After removal of 7 bases from V and 4 bases from J, the junction retains 17 bases not matched to a gene. The cysteine opens and the phenylalanine closes a CDR3 of 18 amino acids. Only CDR3 DNA is held: 54 bases, read in frame from base 1. The data originate from a study of shared clonotypes between healthy human individuals (dated by TCRdb to the early 2020s). Background on the whole study: The cohort comprised two women and a few men aged 18 to 49 years. For each donor, CD4 naive and CD4 memory were each given three plates, CD8 naive was given two plates, and CD8 memory was given one plate. Each donor's leukapheresis produced roughly between roughly 0.85 and 10 billion PBMCs. To increase sequencing depth and limit assay-specific biases, different laboratories used diverse techniques to prepare libraries and sequence TCR repertoires. To estimate repertoire size and how much clonotypes are shared between individuals, the study performed deep sequencing of blood TCR repertoires from roughly five healthy adults.

General conclusions and limits of the study: Across several donors, about 5.2% of naive CD4, roughly 3.4% of naive CD8, around 2.5% of memory CD4, and about 0.44% of memory CD8 clonotypes were shared. Clonotypes shared by all four sorted-subset donors showed higher generation probabilities than non-shared clonotypes. Only blood was sampled, and tissue TCR repertoires likely differ from those in blood. Incomplete sequencing was indicated by rarefaction of sorted-subset datasets, despite the large sequencing depth. The genetic and exposure-history diversity represented was limited by the small number of donors. Naive subsets generally had larger estimated clonotype richness than memory subsets did. Pairwise subsampling led to the expectation that sequencing depth would affect the degree of clonotype sharing among donors.

Using the deep immunoSEQ assay, multiplex PCR amplified TCR CDR3 regions from genomic DNA. Extracted genomic DNA from each cell subset was distributed evenly across all wells of several immunoSEQ 96-well plates, and each plate was treated as a replicate. For sorted subsets, each replicate PCR was loaded with roughly 200 ng genomic DNA, equivalent to 32,000 or so T cell genomes. Purified libraries were measured with a Qubit 3.0 fluorometer, size-checked on a Bioanalyzer 2100, and measured again with the KAPA Library Quantification kit. Every immunoSEQ 96-well plate was sequenced on a dedicated single-read 150-cycle Illumina NextSeq 550 flow cell. The authors' pipeline ran thus. Because the immunoSEQ output included only junctional sequences and no quality scores, the filtering could not be the same as the filtering used for full-length reads. Sequences were annotated with PyIR, a Python wrapper for IgBLAST v1.9, using IMGT germline references to assign V/J genes and CDR3. Reads were filtered out if the reads had weak V/J assignments (E-value above 1e-6), no CDR3, stop codons, out-of-frame junctions, or ambiguous translated residues. V3J clonotypes were defined as sequences sharing the same inferred V gene, J gene, and CDR3 amino acid sequence. To compute the percentage overlap between repertoires, the number of shared unique clonotypes was divided by the size of the smaller repertoire. Repertoire richness was assessed with RTK rarefaction, the Chao1 estimator, and Recon v2.1 estimates of unobserved clonotypes. Generation probabilities for all TCRbeta clonotypes obtained by the gDNA method from a handful of donors were computed using OLGA. Held by TCRdb, this immuneACCESS table contains in-frame sequences only and omits some clones. Under half of the omission traces to an unresolved V gene where checked; the cause of the rest is unknown. V and J calls and clone size are given by that table; D and trimming were obtained from the DNA. The sample profile shows around 2.1 million clones; under 95% of them were found once. The top ten clonotypes cover roughly 1.7% of the sample.

CD8 naive samples were CD45RO-negative cells positively selected for CCR7, giving a CD45RA+CCR7+ population that excluded TemRA cells. The donors were healthy, HIV-negative adults who had no recently reported acute infections or vaccinations. Every donor was a Caucasian adult living in Nashville, Tennessee, USA. Blood was obtained by leukapheresis, after which PBMCs were separated by Ficoll-Histopaque density gradient centrifugation and cryopreserved in liquid nitrogen vapor phase. Analytical flow cytometry was used to check the purity and quantity of every magnetically sorted T cell population. Genomic DNA was isolated from every sorted fraction and measured by UV absorbance on a Nanodrop 2000c.

This sequence originates from a man between 18 and 29 years old in good health. Some clones in this sample may be carry-over from other donors' samples. Sequencing was done on a sample of naive CD8+ T cells from PBMCs. The cell subset or site label corresponds to: CD45RA+CCR7+. The chain employs TRBV7-9 and TRBJ2-1; 9 junctional bases match TRBD2. The sequenced DNA is TGTGCCAGCACCGGACTAGCGACCCAAACTTGGGGGTACAATGAGCAGTTCTTC. Protein translation: CASTGLATQTWGYNEQFF.